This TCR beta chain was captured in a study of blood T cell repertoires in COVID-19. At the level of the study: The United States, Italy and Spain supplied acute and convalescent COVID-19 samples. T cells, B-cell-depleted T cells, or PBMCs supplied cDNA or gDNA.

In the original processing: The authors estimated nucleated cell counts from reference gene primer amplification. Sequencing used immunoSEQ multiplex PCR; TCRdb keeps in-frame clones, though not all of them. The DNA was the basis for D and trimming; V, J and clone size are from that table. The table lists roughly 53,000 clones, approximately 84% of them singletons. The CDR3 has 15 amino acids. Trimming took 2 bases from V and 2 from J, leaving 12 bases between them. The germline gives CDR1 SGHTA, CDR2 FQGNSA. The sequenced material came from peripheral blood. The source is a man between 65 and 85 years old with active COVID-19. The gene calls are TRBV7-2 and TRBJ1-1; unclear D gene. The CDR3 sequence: CASSLIYSKNTEAFF. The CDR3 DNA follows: TGTGCCAGCAGCTTAATCTACAGTAAAAACACTGAAGCTTTCTTT. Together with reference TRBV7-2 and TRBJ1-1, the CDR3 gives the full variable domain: GAGVSQSPSNKVTEKGKDVELRCDPISGHTALYWYRQSLGQGLEFLIYFQGNSAPDKSGLPSDRFSAERTGGSVSTLTIQRTQQEDSAVYLCASSLIYSKNTEAFFGQGTRLTVV.